These T cell receptor beta chains were read from a single sample in a study of blood T cell repertoires in COVID-19. The assay was immunoSEQ multiplex PCR, and TCRdb's table has in-frame clones only and misses some. The profile covers roughly 200,000 clones, with roughly four fifths appearing a single time and about 4.4% taken by the ten largest. Sample: peripheral blood. The receptors shown here come from a man aged 50-60 years with active or convalescent COVID-19. Each CDR3 is given with its conserved first and last residue. Each record gives: clone size, J gene, D gene, V gene, CDR3 protein, CDR3 DNA. A D gene is named only where the DNA matches it firmly. Clone sizes are given selectively: once, few, many, or a class where the clone is expanded.

- | TRBJ1-5 | - | TRBV30 | CAWSPWLGFRGEGANQPQHF | TGTGCCTGGAGTCCCTGGTTGGGGTTCCGGGGGGAAGGGGCCAATCAGCCCCAGCATTTT
few | TRBJ2-2 | - | TRBV24-1 | CATSAPRGVGELFF | TGTGCCACCTCCGCCCCCAGGGGGGTCGGGGAGCTGTTTTTT
- | TRBJ1-3 | TRBD1 | TRBV29-1 | CSVGQGVGNTIYF | TGCAGCGTCGGACAGGGGGTAGGAAACACCATATATTTT
- | TRBJ2-2 | - | TRBV2 | CASSYYRDGTGELFF | TGTGCCAGCAGTTATTACAGGGATGGAACCGGGGAGCTGTTTTTT
- | TRBJ2-7 | TRBD1 | TRBV5-1 | CASSYRQGLTYEQYF | TGCGCCAGCAGCTACAGACAGGGCCTAACCTACGAGCAGTACTTC
- | TRBJ2-7 | TRBD1 | TRBV6-5 | CASSTGQGVGYEQYF | TGTGCCAGCAGTACAGGACAGGGGGTCGGGTACGAGCAGTACTTC
- | TRBJ2-2 | TRBD2 | TRBV6-1 | CASSEKTPGLLTGELFF | TGTGCCAGCAGTGAAAAAACTCCGGGACTACTCACCGGGGAGCTGTTTTTT
- | TRBJ2-1 | TRBD2 | TRBV5-1 | CASTGTSGASSYNEQFF | TGCGCCAGCACCGGGACTAGCGGGGCTAGCTCCTACAATGAGCAGTTCTTC
- | TRBJ1-6 | - | TRBV12-1 | CASSFGGQGVKNSPLHF | TGTGCCAGCAGCTTTGGGGGACAGGGCGTAAAGAATTCACCCCTCCACTTT
- | TRBJ2-7 | - | TRBV5-1 | CASSLEGVEQYF | TGCGCCAGCAGCTTGGAAGGGGTCGAGCAGTACTTC
few | TRBJ1-1 | - | TRBV10-3 | CAISEPGTEAFF | TGTGCCATCAGTGAACCGGGCACTGAAGCTTTCTTT
- | TRBJ2-7 | TRBD1 | TRBV9 | CASSQGEYPYEQYF | TGTGCCAGCAGCCAGGGGGAGTATCCCTACGAGCAGTACTTC
- | TRBJ2-3 | - | TRBV30 | CAWNVGTLLSTDTQYF | TGTGCCTGGAATGTAGGGACATTACTTAGCACAGATACGCAGTATTTT
few | TRBJ2-2 | TRBD2 | TRBV28 | CASSLAVTNTGELFF | TGTGCCAGCAGCCTAGCGGTTACGAACACCGGGGAGCTGTTTTTT
few | TRBJ1-2 | TRBD1 | TRBV5-6 | CASSLNRDRYNYGYTF | TGTGCCAGCAGCCTAAACCGGGACAGGTATAACTATGGCTACACCTTC
- | TRBJ2-2 | TRBD1 | TRBV19 | CASSLRTGGLTGELFF | TGTGCCAGTAGTCTCCGGACAGGGGGTCTGACCGGGGAGCTGTTTTTT
- | TRBJ2-3 | TRBD1 | TRBV6-6 | CASTMRGPSGTDTQYF | TGTGCCAGCACTATGAGGGGGCCTTCGGGCACAGATACGCAGTATTTT
- | TRBJ1-6 | - | TRBV25-1 | CASSEWGDNSPLHF | TGTGCCAGCAGTGAATGGGGAGATAATTCACCCCTCCACTTT
- | TRBJ2-1 | - | TRBV7-2 | CASSRGSRGRGEQFF | TGTGCCAGCAGCCGCGGGTCGCGGGGAAGGGGTGAGCAGTTCTTC
once | TRBJ2-3 | - | TRBV4-2 | CASSLMGGGARYADTQYF | TGTGCCAGCAGCCTCATGGGAGGGGGGGCCAGGTACGCAGATACGCAGTATTTT
- | TRBJ2-1 | - | TRBV27 | CASSSPSPGRNEQFF | TGTGCCAGCAGTTCCCCCAGTCCAGGGAGGAATGAGCAGTTCTTC
- | TRBJ2-6 | - | TRBV5-1 | CASSLIGGRAGANVLTF | TGCGCCAGCAGCTTGATCGGGGGGCGGGCGGGGGCCAACGTCCTGACTTTC
- | TRBJ1-5 | - | TRBV19 | CASSMVQGTQPQHF | TGTGCCAGTAGTATGGTGCAGGGCACTCAGCCCCAGCATTTT
- | TRBJ2-2 | TRBD1 | TRBV19 | CASRGETGVTGELFF | TGTGCCAGTAGAGGAGAGACAGGGGTGACCGGGGAGCTGTTTTTT
- | TRBJ2-3 | TRBD2 | TRBV7-2 | CASSLGGGRDTQYF | TGTGCCAGCAGCTTAGGGGGGGGTCGCGATACGCAGTATTTT
- | TRBJ1-5 | - | TRBV6-2/TRBV6-3 | CASRLGGWFGESQHF | TGTGCCAGCCGCCTTGGAGGATGGTTTGGGGAATCCCAGCATTTT
- | TRBJ2-2 | - | TRBV28 | CATSRPGLYTGELFF | TGTGCCACCTCCCGCCCAGGACTTTACACCGGGGAGCTGTTTTTT
once | TRBJ1-2 | TRBD1 | TRBV14 | CASSQVRTGGGGYTF | TGTGCCAGCAGCCAAGTTCGGACAGGGGGCGGTGGCTACACCTTC
once | TRBJ1-2 | - | TRBV9 | CASSVADGGNYGYTF | TGTGCCAGCAGCGTAGCGGATGGCGGGAACTATGGCTACACCTTC
- | TRBJ1-4 | - | TRBV7-2 | CASSLNLQFNEKLFF | TGTGCCAGCAGCTTGAATCTACAGTTTAATGAAAAACTGTTTTTT
few | TRBJ2-1 | TRBD1 | TRBV7-2 | CASSWGDRGPFDEQFF | TGTGCCAGCAGCTGGGGGGACAGGGGGCCTTTCGATGAGCAGTTCTTC
- | TRBJ1-2 | - | TRBV7-8 | CASSWGTGRSYGYTF | TGTGCCAGCAGCTGGGGGACTGGAAGATCCTATGGCTACACCTTC
- | TRBJ2-7 | TRBD2 | TRBV7-2 | CASSRLGGSSYEQYF | TGTGCCAGCAGTCGACTGGGCGGGAGCTCCTACGAGCAGTACTTC
- | TRBJ1-5 | - | TRBV5-1 | CASSLGLTSNQPQHF | TGCGCCAGCAGCTTGGGACTTACGAGCAATCAGCCCCAGCATTTT
- | TRBJ2-3 | - | TRBV4-3 | CASSQEQGGTTVGYF | TGCGCCAGCAGCCAAGAACAGGGGGGGACTACGGTTGGGTATTTT
- | TRBJ2-4 | - | TRBV11-2 | CASTLPVGPGYYIQYF | TGTGCCAGCACCCTACCGGTCGGACCGGGGTATTACATTCAGTACTTC
- | TRBJ2-7 | TRBD2 | TRBV7-6 | CASRPGTSFTHEQYF | TGTGCCAGCAGACCCGGGACTAGCTTTACCCACGAGCAGTACTTC
- | TRBJ2-5 | - | TRBV19 | CASSLGGGGETQYF | TGTGCCAGTAGCCTCGGCGGGGGCGGGGAGACCCAGTACTTC
- | TRBJ2-3 | TRBD1 | TRBV29-1 | CSAPGQGGDTQYF | TGCAGCGCCCCGGGACAGGGAGGGGATACGCAGTATTTT
few | TRBJ2-7 | TRBD2 | TRBV3-1/TRBV3-2 | CASSRDLLAGYEQYF | TGTGCCAGCAGCCGGGACTTACTAGCGGGGTACGAGCAGTACTTC
- | TRBJ2-7 | - | TRBV30 | CAWIQGPGDYEQYF | TGTGCCTGGATACAGGGCCCAGGGGACTACGAGCAGTACTTC
once | TRBJ1-2 | - | TRBV7-9 | CASSLDNNYGYTF | TGTGCCAGCAGCTTAGACAATAACTATGGCTACACCTTC
- | TRBJ2-7 | TRBD2 | TRBV18 | CASSPPGGGGEQYF | TGTGCCAGCTCACCACCCGGGGGGGGCGGAGAGCAGTACTTC
once | TRBJ2-3 | TRBD2 | TRBV7-2 | CASSALAGGLTDTQYF | TGTGCCAGCAGCGCACTAGCGGGGGGGCTCACAGATACGCAGTATTTT
- | TRBJ1-4 | TRBD1 | TRBV30 | CAFLDRGLGEKLFF | TGTGCCTTTTTAGACAGGGGTCTCGGTGAAAAACTGTTTTTT
- | TRBJ2-3 | - | TRBV3-1/TRBV3-2 | CASSPKGQYTDTQYF | TGTGCCAGCAGCCCCAAGGGACAATACACAGATACGCAGTATTTT
- | TRBJ2-7 | TRBD1 | TRBV19 | CASSISGTGAAGAAEQYF | TGTGCCAGTAGTATTAGCGGGACAGGGGCGGCTGGGGCGGCAGAGCAGTACTTC
- | TRBJ1-2 | TRBD1 | TRBV4-2 | CASSQLPGQGLGGSSGYTF | TGTGCCAGCAGCCAACTTCCGGGACAGGGATTAGGAGGCAGTTCTGGCTACACCTTC
- | TRBJ2-1 | TRBD1 | TRBV6-6 | CASTKLDRAYNEQFF | TGTGCCAGCACTAAGCTGGACAGGGCCTACAATGAGCAGTTCTTC
- | TRBJ2-3 | - | TRBV7-6 | CASSSAGAGGDTQYF | TGTGCCAGCAGCTCGGCGGGGGCCGGGGGAGATACGCAGTATTTT
- | TRBJ1-3 | - | TRBV4-2 | CASSQDRKGLSGNTIYF | TGTGCCAGCAGCCAAGATAGGAAGGGACTCTCTGGAAACACCATATATTTT
few | TRBJ2-1 | TRBD2 | TRBV7-8 | CASSQGLARGSTNEQFF | TGTGCCAGCAGCCAGGGACTAGCCAGGGGGTCTACGAATGAGCAGTTCTTC
- | TRBJ2-2 | - | TRBV6-2/TRBV6-3 | CASSSRRTGELFF | TGTGCCAGCAGTTCCCGGCGGACCGGGGAGCTGTTTTTT
- | TRBJ1-2 | TRBD1 | TRBV24-1 | CATSVTGVYGYTF | TGTGCCACCAGTGTAACAGGGGTCTATGGCTACACCTTC
- | TRBJ1-1 | - | TRBV19 | CASSILVASEAFF | TGTGCCAGTAGTATACTCGTCGCGAGTGAAGCTTTCTTT